This T cell receptor beta chain was observed in a study of cytomegalovirus exposure and HLA in healthy donors. CDR1 SGHTA and CDR2 FQGNSA come from the germline V gene. The CDR3 is 13 amino acids. Trimming pared 2 bases from V and 7 bases from J, leaving 11 bases between. Whole-study findings and limits: According to the study, 150 to 200 TCR beta chains were cytomegalovirus-associated.

The protocol was immunoSEQ multiplex PCR, while the TCRdb copy is restricted to in-frame clones and leaves out a portion. The data show 190,000 or so clones, 80% to 85% seen once. The count of this clone is one. Its antigen is undetermined. The validation cohort, a group of over a hundred subjects, included the donors and was separate from the approximately 650-subject first cohort. The rearrangement links TRBV7-2 to TRBJ1-2; no firm D call. Sequenced material: PBMCs. This TCR derives from a woman younger than 30 in good health and CMV-seropositive. The CDR3 DNA reads as TGTGCCAGCAGCTTATCTGAGGCGGCTGGCTACACCTTC. Amino acid sequence: CASSLSEAAGYTF. The entire variable domain, with the rest obtained from reference TRBV7-2 and TRBJ1-2, is as follows: GAGVSQSPSNKVTEKGKDVELRCDPISGHTALYWYRQSLGQGLEFLIYFQGNSAPDKSGLPSDRFSAERTGGSVSTLTIQRTQQEDSAVYLCASSLSEAAGYTFGSGTRLTVV.